A selection of T cell receptor beta chains follows, all from one sample in a study of T-cell reconstitution after alpha-beta-depleted transplantation in children. One entry per CDR3 protein results from TCRdb running MiXCR on the PCR reads. Here the sample spans about 280,000 distinct CDR3 sequences, more than 9% being singletons. Material: peripheral blood, obtained 180 days after TCRalphabeta/CD19-depleted stem cell transplant. The source is a male patient between 2 and 15 years old who had a stem cell transplant for chronic granulomatous disease, so the T cells may come from the graft donor. CDR3s include the opening cysteine and the closing phenylalanine or tryptophan. The order of the fields is clone size, J gene, D gene, V gene, CDR3 DNA, CDR3 protein. D genes are given only for firm matches. Rows may omit the clone size; those that give it use once, few, many or a size class.

clone size: many
J gene: TRBJ2-7
D gene: .
V gene: TRBV7-9
CDR3 DNA: TGTGCCAGCAGCCCGCAATTATACTCCTACGAGCAGTACTTC
CDR3 protein: CASSPQLYSYEQYF

clone size: many
J gene: TRBJ2-1
D gene: .
V gene: TRBV7-8
CDR3 DNA: TGTGCCAGCAGCCCTAGGAGGATTCAAATCTACAATGAGCAGTTCTTC
CDR3 protein: CASSPRRIQIYNEQFF

clone size: many
J gene: TRBJ1-1
D gene: .
V gene: TRBV7-3
CDR3 DNA: TGTGCCAGCAGCCCCGCGCCTGGAAGGAGCACTGAAGCTTTCTTT
CDR3 protein: CASSPAPGRSTEAFF

clone size: many
J gene: TRBJ2-6
D gene: .
V gene: TRBV29-1
CDR3 DNA: TGCAGCGTTGGGACCGAGGGGCCTGGGGCCAACGTCCTGACTTTC
CDR3 protein: CSVGTEGPGANVLTF

clone size: few
J gene: TRBJ2-1
D gene: TRBD2
V gene: TRBV5-1
CDR3 DNA: TGCGCCAGCAGCTTAAGCGCGGGAGTTTACAATGAGCAGTTCTTC
CDR3 protein: CASSLSAGVYNEQFF

clone size: many
J gene: TRBJ1-6
D gene: .
V gene: TRBV7-8
CDR3 DNA: TGTGCCAGCAGCTTAGTACTGGGTTTGAATTCACCCCTCCACTTT
CDR3 protein: CASSLVLGLNSPLHF

clone size: many
J gene: TRBJ2-7
D gene: .
V gene: TRBV30
CDR3 DNA: TGTGCCTGGACCACAGGGCAGGACGAGCAGTACTTC
CDR3 protein: CAWTTGQDEQYF

clone size: .
J gene: TRBJ1-3
D gene: TRBD1
V gene: TRBV30
CDR3 DNA: TGTGCCTGGAAGCCGGGACAGAACTCTGGAAACACCATATATTTT
CDR3 protein: CAWKPGQNSGNTIYF

clone size: few
J gene: TRBJ2-1
D gene: TRBD2
V gene: TRBV5-4
CDR3 DNA: TGTGCCAGCAGCTTGGCAAGGACTAGCGGATCCTACAATGAGCAGTTCTTC
CDR3 protein: CASSLARTSGSYNEQFF

clone size: many
J gene: TRBJ2-3
D gene: .
V gene: TRBV20-1
CDR3 DNA: TGCAGTGCTAGCATTGGACCGGCGTCAGATACGCAGTATTTT
CDR3 protein: CSASIGPASDTQYF

clone size: many
J gene: TRBJ2-7
D gene: .
V gene: TRBV5-5
CDR3 DNA: TGTGCCAGCAGCTTGGCGAGAGGAACCGATACCTACGAGCAGTACTTC
CDR3 protein: CASSLARGTDTYEQYF